This T cell receptor beta chain was retrieved from a study of cytomegalovirus exposure and HLA in healthy donors. Study overall: Of approximately 400 genotyped donors, more than 70% clustered with self-reported Caucasian donors. Whole-study findings and limits: Many donors shared some public TCRs, even though most TCR sequences were rare.

Each donor's status was that of a healthy bone marrow donor. Sampled while nominally healthy, donors likely had unrecorded immune exposures. As to this clone: Its antigen is currently unknown.

Primers for the PCR totalled 60 Vbeta and 13 Jbeta. Assay used: immunoSEQ multiplex PCR; TCRdb lists only in-frame clones, some missing. The sample has under 200,000 clones; about 80% are singletons. The sample comprised PBMCs. The source is a man aged 40-49 years in good health and CMV-seropositive.

The CDR3 is CASSFVNEKLFF. Here the CDR3 DNA reads TGTGCCAGCAGCTTTGTAAATGAAAAACTGTTTTTT. This chain links TRBV7-2 with TRBJ1-4, with D uncertain. The germline gives CDR1 SGHTA, CDR2 FQGNSA. The V end was cut by 3 bases, the J end by 5 bases, with 4 bases between. This CDR3 contains 12 residues.